The 20 T cell receptor beta chains given below trace back to one sample, sequenced in a study of Ad26.COV2.S vaccination and SARS-CoV-2 variants. Treatment meaning: over 15 received Ad26.COV2.S at low or high dose, single or two shots; 5 received placebo; per-sample allocation not given. After the first vaccine or placebo injection, samples were drawn on day 63. Clones were sequenced by immunoSEQ multiplex PCR, and TCRdb holds only the in-frame ones, with some missing. The data contain around 450,000 clones, roughly nine tenths of them singletons. Sequenced here: peripheral blood, sampled in a trial of Ad26.COV2.S vaccine versus placebo. The receptors originated from a person between 18 and 59 years old who received the Ad26.COV2.S COVID-19 vaccine or a placebo.

V is TRBV7-2 and J is TRBJ1-6, with no clear D. Germline assignment: CDR1 SGHTA and CDR2 FQGNSA. The CDR3 length is 14 residues. Trimming pared 0 bases from V and 6 bases from J, leaving 6 bases between. In DNA, the CDR3 is TGTGCCAGCAGCTTAGCGTCGGTTAATTCACCCCTCCACTTT. Protein: CASSLASVNSPLHF.

This clone was recorded at least ten times. The rearrangement uses TRBV30 and TRBJ1-2; D is ambiguous. The CDR3 totals 12 residues. Trimming pared 2 bases from V and 5 bases from J, leaving 9 bases between. Germline-derived CDR1 and CDR2 are GTSNPN and SVGIG (reference sequence). CDR3 nucleotide sequence: TGTGCCTGGAGTCGGGATGCGTATGGCTACACCTTC. Amino acids: CAWSRDAYGYTF.

This clone was detected only once. The chain links TRBV4-3 to TRBJ1-1, with D unresolved. Germline CDR1 LGHNA, CDR2 YSLEER. Trimming stripped 6 bases from V and 1 base from J, with 6 bases between. This CDR3 region has 12 residues. The CDR3 is CASRDGNTEAFF. The CDR3, as DNA: TGCGCCAGCAGGGACGGGAACACTGAAGCTTTCTTT.

This clone was seen once. This chain links TRBV5-4 with TRBJ2-3, with 9 bases matching TRBD2. The CDR3 contains 16 residues. Losses at the gene ends were 6 bases for V and 0 bases for J; bases not matched to a gene: 8. CDR1 SGHNT and CDR2 YYREEE come from the germline V gene (reference sequence). Written as DNA, the CDR3 is TGTGCCAGCACCAATCAACTAGCGGGCAGCACAGATACGCAGTATTTT. Its protein product is CASTNQLAGSTDTQYF.

The chain combines TRBV5-1 with TRBJ1-5, with D hard to call. V was shortened by 0 bases and J by 7 bases, with 14 bases between the two germline ends. This CDR3 contains 15 residues. CDR1 is SGHRS and CDR2 is YFSETQ in the germline V gene. In DNA, the CDR3 is TGCGCCAGCAGCTTGGGTCCCCAGGATGGACAGCCCCAGCATTTT. Translating gives CASSLGPQDGQPQHF.

This chain connects TRBV5-5 to TRBJ2-5; TRBD2 is a possible D gene (6 bases). Trimming took off 2 bases at V and 0 bases at J, with 11 bases between the two ends. The CDR3 is made up of 15 amino acids. From germline, CDR1 is SGHKS and CDR2 YYEKEE (reference sequence). CDR3 protein: CASSFWGVYQETQYF. The CDR3 DNA is TGTGCCAGCAGCTTTTGGGGGGTGTACCAAGAGACCCAGTACTTC.

The chain carries TRBV18 and TRBJ2-7, with 9 bases fitting TRBD1. This CDR3 has 16 residues. Germline loops: CDR1 KGHSH, CDR2 LQKENI. V shed 3 bases, J shed 1 base, and the junction held 7 bases outside the gene matches. CDR3 sequence: CASSPLTGTGSYEQYF. DNA for the CDR3: TGTGCCAGCTCACCCCTTACCGGGACAGGGTCCTACGAGCAGTACTTC. The full variable domain, with the rest looked up from reference TRBV18 and TRBJ2-7, is NAGVMQNPRHLVRRRGQEARLRCSPMKGHSHVYWYRQLPEEGLKFMVYLQKENIIDESGMPKERFSAEFPKEGPSILRIQQVVRGDSAAYFCASSPLTGTGSYEQYFGPGTRLTVT.

This rearrangement joins TRBV4-3 to TRBJ1-5, with D tentatively TRBD1 (5 bases). This CDR3 is 16 amino acids long. Looked up from germline, CDR1 is LGHNA and CDR2 is YSLEER. The V gene lost 0 bases and the J gene lost 3 bases, with 12 bases spanning the gap. The CDR3, as DNA: TGCGCCAGCAGCCAAGAATTCGGCAGGGACAATCAGCCCCAGCATTTT. This sequence encodes CASSQEFGRDNQPQHF.

This sequence joins TRBV11-3 and TRBJ2-5; 7 bases are shared with TRBD2. The germline V gene encodes CDR1 SGHNT and CDR2 YENEEA. With V trimmed by 3 bases and J by 2 bases, 12 bases remained unmatched. There are 17 residues in the CDR3. The CDR3 DNA reads TGTGCCAGCAGCTTTCGAACCTCACTAGCGCATCAAGAGACCCAGTACTTC. Its translation is CASSFRTSLAHQETQYF.

The chain recombines TRBV5-1 with TRBJ1-2; 9 nucleotides align to TRBD1. The CDR3 consists of 14 residues. With 1 base clipped from V and 7 bases from J, the junction kept 5 bases outside the gene matches. Germline V lookup: CDR1 SGHRS, CDR2 YFSETQ. The CDR3 protein is CASSLFGTGFGYTF. The CDR3 bases are TGCGCCAGCAGCTTGTTCGGGACAGGGTTTGGCTACACCTTC. Combining the CDR3 with reference TRBV5-1 and TRBJ1-2 gives the whole variable domain KAGVTQTPRYLIKTRGQQVTLSCSPISGHRSVSWYQQTPGQGLQFLFEYFSETQRNKGNFPGRFSGRQFSNSRSEMNVSTLELGDSALYLCASSLFGTGFGYTFGSGTRLTVV.

This chain connects TRBV5-4 to TRBJ2-7; D is possibly TRBD2 (7 bases). Per the germline V gene, CDR1 is SGHNT and CDR2 is YYREEE (reference sequence). Trimming left V 3 bases short and J 6 bases short, with 19 bases between. The CDR3 spans 15 residues. CDR3 in DNA: TGTGCCAGCAGCTCAGCGAGGGCAGGGGAGGGCGAGCAGTACTTC. Its protein product is CASSSARAGEGEQYF.

The genes are TRBV4-2 and TRBJ2-1, with D uncertain. This CDR3 contains 17 residues. Germline loops: CDR1 LGHNA, CDR2 YNFKEQ. V lost 4 bases and J 0 bases, leaving 16 bases between the germline ends. CDR3 sequence reads: CASSLTETGFSYNEQFF. CDR3 nucleotide sequence: TGTGCCAGCAGCCTAACCGAGACGGGCTTCTCCTACAATGAGCAGTTCTTC.

Details on this clone: Its ends do not fully match the called genes, so a read error is possible. The chain links TRBV19 to TRBJ1-6; D remains ambiguous. This CDR3 region has 16 residues. Germline loops: CDR1 LNHDA, CDR2 SQIVND (reference sequence). The CDR3 loop reads CASSKGPGRDNSPLHF. CDR3 DNA sequence: TGTGCCAGCAGTAAGGGCCCAGGAAGAGATAATTCACCCCTCCACTTT.

J is TRBJ2-1 and V is TRBV9; perhaps TRBD2 as D (5 bases). With 3 bases removed from V and 0 bases from J, the gap between germline ends came to 10 bases. The CDR3 has 15 residues. CDR1 and CDR2 (germline): SGDLS, YYNGEE. Here the CDR3 reads CASSALGSSYNEQFF. The CDR3 bases are TGTGCCAGCAGCGCCCTAGGGAGCTCCTACAATGAGCAGTTCTTC.

The chain links TRBV7-2 to TRBJ1-3, with D perhaps matching TRBD1 (6 bases). The CDR3 covers 16 residues. The V and J ends lost 5 bases and 0 bases respectively, with 14 bases between them. Germline V CDR1 and CDR2: SGHTA, FQGNSA. The CDR3 DNA sequence: TGTGCCAGCAGCAGTAGGCTGGGGGCCTCTGGAAACACCATATATTTT. This encodes CASSSRLGASGNTIYF.

The chain employs TRBV7-2 and TRBJ1-5, with TRBD1 matching over 8 bases. The CDR3 length is 17 residues. Germline V gene sequence: CDR1 SGHTA, CDR2 FQGNSA. V gave up 3 bases and J gave up 6 bases; unmatched junction bases: 13. The DNA of the CDR3 is TGTGCCAGCAGCTTCCGACCAACCAGGGGGCACGGTCAGCCCCAGCATTTT. Translated: CASSFRPTRGHGQPQHF. Full variable domain (outside the CDR3, taken from reference TRBV7-2 and TRBJ1-5): GAGVSQSPSNKVTEKGKDVELRCDPISGHTALYWYRQSLGQGLEFLIYFQGNSAPDKSGLPSDRFSAERTGGSVSTLTIQRTQQEDSAVYLCASSFRPTRGHGQPQHFGDGTRLSIL.

The chain combines TRBV18 with TRBJ2-3; the D gene is possibly TRBD1 (6 bases). The CDR3 is 13 amino acids. V lost 6 bases and J lost 4, with 11 bases in between. Germline V gene lookup returns CDR1 KGHSH and CDR2 LQKENI. The CDR3 sequence: CASSTGAADTQYF. CDR3 DNA: TGTGCCAGCTCGACAGGCGCCGCAGATACGCAGTATTTT.

The sample holds one count of this clone. The chain employs TRBV11-3 and TRBJ2-5, with 7 bases lining up with TRBD2. The CDR3 runs 16 residues. J was trimmed by 5 bases and V by 5 bases; bases with no gene match: 14. The germline V gene encodes CDR1 SGHNT and CDR2 YENEEA. CDR3 coding DNA: TGTGCCAGCAGCCCCAACGCGGGACTACCCGGGGAGACCCAGTACTTC. Its translation: CASSPNAGLPGETQYF.

This sequence joins TRBV28 and TRBJ2-7; D might be TRBD2 (5 bases). The germline V gene has CDR1 MDHEN and CDR2 SYDVKM. Trimming took off 3 bases at V and 0 bases at J, with 12 bases between the two ends. The CDR3 has 15 residues. The CDR3 bases are TGTGCCAGCAGTTTCGAGGGCCCGAGCTCCTACGAGCAGTACTTC. Translating gives CASSFEGPSSYEQYF.

This chain links TRBV4-3 with TRBJ1-6, with 9 bases aligning to TRBD1. J was trimmed by 10 bases and V by 4 bases; bases with no gene match: 11. There are 16 residues in the CDR3. CDR1 is LGHNA and CDR2 is YSLEER in the germline V gene. DNA of the CDR3: TGCGCCAGCAGCCCCTCCGCCACGGGACAGGGATCACCCCTCCACTTT. Its protein product is CASSPSATGQGSPLHF.